This T cell receptor (beta chain) was found in a study of vaccination and CD4 T cells after COVID-19. About the research overall: Overlapping spike peptides served as the stimulus for the cells. These peptides came from SARS-CoV-2 and from the common cold coronaviruses HCoV-NL63, HCoV-OC43 and HCoV-229E.

Germline V gene sequence: CDR1 MNHNS, CDR2 SASEGT. V gave up 11 bases and J gave up 0 bases, with 16 bases separating them. The CDR3 has 14 amino acids. Sequenced with the Oncomine TCR Beta short-read assay was DNA taken from cultured CD4+ T cells. TCRdb reprocessed the PCR reads with MiXCR, giving one entry per CDR3 protein. Of about 4,200 distinct CDR3 sequences listed, roughly 28% are singletons. The treatment is: approximately 10-day PBMC culture with coronavirus spike peptide pools or control peptides (ViraFEST assay). Investigators isolated CD4+ T cells by negative selection after 10 days of culture. Points on this clonotype: Its target is unknown.

The chain is built from TRBV6-1 and TRBJ1-1; D remains ambiguous. Sequenced: CD4+ T cells from blood, cultured in vitro. The sequence came from a human donor who had recovered from COVID-19. Written as DNA, the CDR3 is TGTGCCTCTTACAGCCTTATGATGAACACTGAAGCTTTCTTT. The encoded protein is CASYSLMMNTEAFF.